Listed here are 12 T cell receptor beta chains from one sample, sequenced in a study of CD8 T cells in Susac syndrome. RNA in amounts of about 0.45 to 1 ug was reverse transcribed with random hexamers. TCRdb reprocessed the immunoSEQ multiplex PCR reads via MiXCR and lists one record per CDR3 protein. The data contain approximately 120,000 distinct CDR3 sequences, about 95% of them seen just once; the ten biggest clones take up just over 0.095%. The sample consisted of CD4+ T cells from PBMCs. The receptors stem from a human donor in good health.

Here the CDR3 reads CASSTEGGAVYNEQFF. CDR3 sequence (DNA): TGTGCCAGCAGCACCGAGGGGGGGGCGGTCTACAATGAGCAGTTCTTC. The chain combines TRBV7-8 with TRBJ2-1; D perhaps matches TRBD2 (7 bases). Germline V gene sequence: CDR1 SGHVS, CDR2 FQNEAQ. V lost 5 bases and J lost 3, with 17 bases in between. The CDR3 contains 16 residues.

V is TRBV28 and J is TRBJ2-2; 9 nucleotides line up with TRBD1. The CDR3 length is 14 residues. The J segment lost 5 bases and the V segment lost 6 bases, leaving 4 bases of the junction unmatched. Germline CDR1 MDHEN, CDR2 SYDVKM. The CDR3 is CASREDRGTGELFF. The CDR3 nucleotides are TGTGCCAGCAGGGAGGACAGGGGTACCGGGGAGCTGTTTTTT.

The chain has TRBV6-2 or TRBV6-3 and TRBJ2-5; 7 nucleotides align to TRBD2. The CDR3 covers 14 residues. In germline, CDR1 is MNHEY, CDR2 SVGEGT. Losses at the gene ends were 0 bases for V and 5 bases for J; bases not matched to a gene: 3. CDR3 nucleotide sequence: TGTGCCAGCAGTTACTCGGGAGGGCGGGAGACCCAGTACTTC. Translation: CASSYSGGRETQYF.

The J gene is TRBJ2-1, the V gene TRBV7-9; 8 bases are a match to TRBD2. In germline, CDR1 is SEHNR, CDR2 FQNEAQ (reference sequence). J was trimmed by 2 bases and V by 8 bases; bases with no gene match: 5. The CDR3 runs 14 residues. CDR3 loop: CASGVAGTYNEQFF. The DNA for the CDR3 is TGTGCCAGCGGGGTAGCGGGAACCTACAATGAGCAGTTCTTC.

This rearrangement joins TRBV6-5 to TRBJ2-7; 9 nucleotides agree with TRBD1. CDR1 is MNHEY and CDR2 is SVGAGI in the germline V gene. This CDR3 comprises 13 residues. V was clipped by 6 bases and J by 5 bases; unmatched bases: 5. The CDR3 nucleotides are TGTGCCAGCAGGGGACAGGGATTCAACGAGCAGTACTTC. It yields the protein CASRGQGFNEQYF.

CDR3 residues: CASSSTTQGEEEKLFF. For the CDR3, the DNA is TGTGCCAGCAGCTCAACGACCCAGGGAGAAGAGGAAAAACTGTTTTTT. The V and J genes are TRBV4-2 and TRBJ1-4; weak D call: TRBD1 (5 bases). The germline V gene encodes CDR1 LGHNA and CDR2 YNFKEQ. The CDR3 is made up of 16 amino acids. Trimming removed 5 bases from V and 8 bases from J, with 21 bases in between.

This clonotype has a single count. J is TRBJ1-5 and V is TRBV7-9, with D maybe TRBD1 (5 bases). From germline, CDR1 is SEHNR and CDR2 FQNEAQ (reference sequence). CDR3 length: 19 amino acids. Trimming removed 4 bases from V and 3 bases from J, with 25 bases in between. CDR3 sequence: CASSSQNTGRAGTNQPQHF. The CDR3 nucleotides are TGTGCCAGCAGCTCCCAAAACACAGGCAGGGCAGGGACCAATCAGCCCCAGCATTTT. Looking up the rest from reference TRBV7-9 and TRBJ1-5 gives the full variable domain: DTGVSQNPRHKITKRGQNVTFRCDPISEHNRLYWYRQTLGQGPEFLTYFQNEAQLEKSRLLSDRFSAERPKGSFSTLEIQRTEQGDSAMYLCASSSQNTGRAGTNQPQHFGDGTRLSIL.

The chain employs TRBV3-1 and TRBJ1-1; D is undetermined. CDR1 is LGHDT and CDR2 is YNNKEL in the germline V gene (reference sequence). CDR3 length equals 13 residues. Trimming stripped 6 bases from V and 1 base from J, with 9 bases between. This CDR3 is CASRRTENTEAFF. CDR3 nucleotide sequence: TGTGCCAGCAGACGCACAGAGAACACTGAAGCTTTCTTT.

This clonotype was picked up one time. The gene calls are TRBV5-6 and TRBJ1-6, with D uncertain. Trimming took off 0 bases at V and 6 bases at J, with 7 bases between the two ends. This CDR3 region has 14 residues. Germline CDR1 and CDR2: SGHDT and YYEEEE. In DNA form, the CDR3 reads TGTGCCAGCAGCTTGGGAAGGACTAATTCACCCCTCCACTTT. The encoded protein is CASSLGRTNSPLHF.

This sequence joins TRBV18 and TRBJ1-4, with D hard to call. V lost 3 bases and J 7 bases, leaving 12 bases between the germline ends. CDR3 length: 14 residues. Germline assignment: CDR1 KGHSH and CDR2 LQKENI. CDR3 residues: CASSPGRSGEKLFF. CDR3 coding DNA: TGTGCCAGCTCACCCGGACGTTCGGGTGAAAAACTGTTTTTT.

V and J are TRBV20-1 and TRBJ2-1; 10 bases are shared with TRBD2. With 0 bases clipped from V and 5 bases from J, the junction kept 7 bases outside the gene matches. Germline V lookup: CDR1 DFQATT, CDR2 SNEGSKA (reference sequence). The CDR3 runs 16 residues. DNA of the CDR3: TGCAGTGCTAGAGATCTCGAGCGGGAGGGGAACAATGAGCAGTTCTTC. Amino acids: CSARDLEREGNNEQFF.

Worth noting for this clonotype: The junction shows a germline mismatch at one end, possibly a read error. The genes are TRBV18 and TRBJ2-7, with TRBD2 matching 9 bases. Germline CDR1 is KGHSH and CDR2 is LQKENI. This CDR3 is built from 14 residues. CDR3 sequence reads: CASSQGLANPERDF. CDR3 sequence (DNA): TGTGCCAGCTCACAGGGACTAGCTAACCCGGAAAGGGACTTC.